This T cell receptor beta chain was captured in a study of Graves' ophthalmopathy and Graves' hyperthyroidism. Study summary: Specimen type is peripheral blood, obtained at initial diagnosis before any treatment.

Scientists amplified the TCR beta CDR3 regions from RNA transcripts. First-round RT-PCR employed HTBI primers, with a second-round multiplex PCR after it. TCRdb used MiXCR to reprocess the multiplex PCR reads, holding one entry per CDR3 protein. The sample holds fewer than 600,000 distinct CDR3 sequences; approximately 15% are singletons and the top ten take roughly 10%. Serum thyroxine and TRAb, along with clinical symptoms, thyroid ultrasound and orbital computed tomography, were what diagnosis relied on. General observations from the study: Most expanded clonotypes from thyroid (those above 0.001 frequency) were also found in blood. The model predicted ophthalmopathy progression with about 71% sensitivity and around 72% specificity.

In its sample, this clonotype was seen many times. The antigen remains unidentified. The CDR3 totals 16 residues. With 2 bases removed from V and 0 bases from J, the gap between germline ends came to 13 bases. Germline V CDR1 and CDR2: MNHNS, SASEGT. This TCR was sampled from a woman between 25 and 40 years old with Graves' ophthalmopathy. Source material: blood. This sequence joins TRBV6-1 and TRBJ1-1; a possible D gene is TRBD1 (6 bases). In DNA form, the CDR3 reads TGTGCCAGCAGTGAAATGGGGCAGGGGATGAACACTGAAGCTTTCTTT. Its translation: CASSEMGQGMNTEAFF.